This TCR beta chain comes out of a study of T cell changes during pregnancy in multiple sclerosis (dated by TCRdb to between 2019 and 2020). Study-level background: The study looked at changes in the T cell repertoire across pregnancy in women with multiple sclerosis.

Trimming accounts for 4 bases at V and 1 base at J, while the number of junction bases matched to no gene is 9. Measured from the cysteine to the phenylalanine, the CDR3 is 16 residues long. Only the CDR3 DNA stays, 48 bases, in frame from base 1. Sequences SNHLY (CDR1) and FYNNEI (CDR2) are obtained from the germline V gene. Turning to this clone: Its antigen is currently not known. Base quality data are lacking; no much larger clone is found one base away.

Libraries were prepared through the immunoSEQ multiplex PCR assay. In TCRdb, the immuneACCESS table is reduced to in-frame sequences with V and J assigned. These tables do not hold every clone; where another copy was compared, an unresolved V gene accounts for under half, and the others remain unexplained. Recorded for this sample are 50,000 to 60,000 clones; 92% of them occurred a single time. The ten most abundant clones make up approximately 0.15% of the sample. This receptor was identified in a female donor in good health, enrolled as a control in a pregnancy study. The source was CD4+ T cells from peripheral blood mononuclear cells, collected after pregnancy. The chain couples TRBV2 to TRBJ1-1; TRBD1 fits 7 bases in the junction. The CDR3 protein sequence reads: CASSVEGAVGNTEAFF. The DNA is as follows: TGTGCCAGCAGTGTAGAGGGGGCCGTGGGGAACACTGAAGCTTTCTTT.